The rows below give T cell receptor beta chains drawn from one sample of a study of blood T cell repertoires in COVID-19. Only in-frame clones appear in the TCRdb table, and some are missing; sequencing was by immunoSEQ multiplex PCR. The profile shows about 300,000 clones, nearly 90% of them singletons. The sequenced sample consisted of peripheral blood. Every receptor here comes from a man between 18 and 29 years old with active or convalescent COVID-19. CDR3s include the opening cysteine and the closing phenylalanine or tryptophan. The D gene is left open where the match is weak. Expanded clones are given a class, and other clones once, few, many or no size at all.

TRBJ1-1,TRBV9,.,TRBD1,TGTGCCAGCAGCGAGGACAGGCAGGGGGCTTTCTTT,CASSEDRQGAFF
TRBJ2-1,TRBV11-3,once,.,TGTGCCAGCAGCTTTGATGGGGGGGCCATCGATGAGCAGTTCTTC,CASSFDGGAIDEQFF
TRBJ1-2,TRBV21-1,.,.,TGTGCCAGCACACCTCGGACAGATCCTAAAAACTATGGCTACACCTTC,CASTPRTDPKNYGYTF
TRBJ1-6,TRBV5-1,once,TRBD1,TGCGCCAGCAGGCCGGGACAGGGTAAATCACCCCTCCACTTT,CASRPGQGKSPLHF
TRBJ2-1,TRBV20-1,.,.,TGCAGTGCTAGTAGCGATGAGCAGTTCTTC,CSASSDEQFF
TRBJ2-1,TRBV27,.,.,TGTGCCAGCACCCAGGGCCTTTACAATGAGCAGTTCTTC,CASTQGLYNEQFF
TRBJ1-1,TRBV29-1,once,.,TGCAGCTTGGCGGTTGGAGCGAACACTGAAGCTTTCTTT,CSLAVGANTEAFF
TRBJ1-2,TRBV6-5,.,.,TGTGCCAGCAGCCACGAGAACTATGGCTACACCTTC,CASSHENYGYTF
TRBJ1-5,TRBV12-3/TRBV12-4,.,.,TGTGCCAGCAGTTTAGGTAGCCCCCAGCCCCAGCATTTT,CASSLGSPQPQHF
TRBJ1-4,TRBV13,once,.,TGTGCCAGCAGCTTAGCAGGGGTCAATGAAAAACTGTTTTTT,CASSLAGVNEKLFF
TRBJ2-1,TRBV10-2,once,.,TGCGCCAGCAAGCAGGGCCCAGTCAATGAGCAGTTCTTC,CASKQGPVNEQFF
TRBJ1-1,TRBV7-2,many,TRBD1,TGTGCCAGCAGCTTAGGAATTACAGGGGGCCGAGATCGGAACACTGAAGCTTTCTTT,CASSLGITGGRDRNTEAFF
TRBJ2-3,TRBV7-9,.,TRBD1,TGTGCCAGCAGCTCCTCCACCTCCGGGACAGACTATACGCAGTATTTT,CASSSSTSGTDYTQYF
TRBJ1-2,TRBV19,.,.,TGTGCCAGTATTGGGGGGAACTATGGCTACACCTTC,CASIGGNYGYTF
TRBJ1-5,TRBV27,once,TRBD1,TGTGCCAGCAGTTTATCTTTGGACAGGGGCTTTGTAAATCAGCCCCAGCATTTT,CASSLSLDRGFVNQPQHF
TRBJ2-7,TRBV19,.,TRBD2,TGTGCCAGTAGCCCCCTTTACCCCCATATTTCTAGCGGGGGCTCCTACGAGCAGTACTTC,CASSPLYPHISSGGSYEQYF
TRBJ2-7,TRBV7-2,.,TRBD2,TGTGCCAGCAGCTCGGGACTAGCGGGGGTAGCCTCTTCCCCCTACGAGCAGTACTTC,CASSSGLAGVASSPYEQYF
TRBJ1-2,TRBV12-3/TRBV12-4,.,.,TGTGCCAGCAGTTTAACAGACTATGGCTACACCTTC,CASSLTDYGYTF
TRBJ1-1,TRBV18,once,TRBD1,TGTGCCAGCTCACCGGGACAGGGGTTGAACACTGAAGCTTTCTTT,CASSPGQGLNTEAFF
TRBJ1-5,TRBV12-5,.,TRBD1,TGTGCTAGTGGTTTGGGCGACAGGGAGTATCAGCCCCAGCATTTT,CASGLGDREYQPQHF
TRBJ1-1,TRBV6-1,.,.,TGTGCCAGCAGTGAAGAGGGGAGGGGCACTGAAGCTTTCTTT,CASSEEGRGTEAFF
TRBJ1-2,TRBV19,.,.,TGTGCCAGTAGTAGCGGGGGGCGCAACTATGGCTACACCTTC,CASSSGGRNYGYTF
TRBJ1-4,TRBV9,.,.,TGTGCCAGCAGCGTAGGAGGCTCAGAAAAACTGTTTTTT,CASSVGGSEKLFF
TRBJ2-5,TRBV18,.,TRBD2,TGTGCCAGCTCACGGACTAGCGGGTACCAAGAGACCCAGTACTTC,CASSRTSGYQETQYF
TRBJ1-5,TRBV19,.,TRBD1,TGTGCCAGTAGCGGGACAGGGTTTGACCAGCCCCAGCATTTT,CASSGTGFDQPQHF
TRBJ1-5,TRBV15,once,.,TGTGCCACCAGCAGAGATGAGGGATTAAGCAATCAGCCCCAGCATTTT,CATSRDEGLSNQPQHF
TRBJ2-4,TRBV28,.,.,TGTGCCAGCGGGCAGGCCCTAGCCAAAAACATTCAGTACTTC,CASGQALAKNIQYF
TRBJ2-3,TRBV2,.,.,TGTGCCAGCAGTAGGACAGCCAAGACAGATACGCAGTATTTT,CASSRTAKTDTQYF
TRBJ2-7,TRBV4-2,.,TRBD1,TGTGCCAGCAGCCAAGATCGGGGACAGGGGTCGCCGAGCTCCTACGAGCAGTACTTC,CASSQDRGQGSPSSYEQYF
TRBJ2-7,TRBV6-6,.,TRBD1,TGTGCCAGCCTCCCGGGACAGCCCTACGAGCAGTACTTC,CASLPGQPYEQYF
TRBJ2-4,TRBV3-1/TRBV3-2,.,.,TGTGCCAGCAGCCAAGATCACTTGCACATTCAGTACTTC,CASSQDHLHIQYF
TRBJ2-2,TRBV5-1,.,.,TGCGCCAGCAGCTTGGTGGCAGGTGCCTTTTCGAACACCGGGGAGCTGTTTTTT,CASSLVAGAFSNTGELFF
TRBJ1-1,TRBV13,.,TRBD1,TGTGCCAGCAGCCAAAACGGACAGGGGCTGTGGGAAGCTTTCTTT,CASSQNGQGLWEAFF
TRBJ2-3,TRBV6-1,.,.,TGTGCCAGCAGTGAGACTCGTCATACGCAGTATTTT,CASSETRHTQYF
TRBJ1-1,TRBV5-6,.,.,TGTGCCAGCAGCTTGATCCGGGACTTCTACTTCATAGGTGAAGCTTTCTTT,CASSLIRDFYFIGEAFF
TRBJ1-2,TRBV25-1,.,TRBD1,TGTGCCAGCAGACTCGACAGGGTTGGTGGCTACACCTTC,CASRLDRVGGYTF
TRBJ2-5,TRBV4-3,.,.,TGCGCCAGCAGCCAAGATCCCGGGACACCAGAGACCCAGTACTTC,CASSQDPGTPETQYF
TRBJ1-4,TRBV19,.,.,TGTGCCAGTAGTAAACAGGACATTGCAACTAATGAAAAACTGTTTTTT,CASSKQDIATNEKLFF
TRBJ2-1,TRBV2,.,TRBD2,TGTGCCAGCAGTGATCGGGGCGGGGGGTACAATGAGCAGTTCTTC,CASSDRGGGYNEQFF
TRBJ1-1,TRBV7-8,.,.,TGTGCCAGCAGCTGGAAGGGGGATTTCCCTGAAGCTTTCTTT,CASSWKGDFPEAFF
TRBJ1-2,TRBV7-9,once,.,TGTGCCAGCAGCTCGCTGACAGAAGCCACTCACTCTAACTATGGCTACACCTTC,CASSSLTEATHSNYGYTF
TRBJ2-5,TRBV19,.,.,TGTGCCAGTAGTATCTGGAGCGGCCTACAAGAGACCCAGTACTTC,CASSIWSGLQETQYF
TRBJ1-1,TRBV20-1,.,TRBD1,TGCAGTGCAGACCAGGGGGGTGAAGCTTTCTTT,CSADQGGEAFF
TRBJ1-5,TRBV24-1,.,.,TGTGCCACCGCGGAGGCAGCGAATCAGCCCCAGCATTTT,CATAEAANQPQHF
TRBJ1-1,TRBV5-4,.,TRBD1,TGTGCCAGCAGTTCGACACCCGGGACAGGGGTGGCTGAAGCTTTCTTT,CASSSTPGTGVAEAFF
TRBJ1-2,TRBV7-9,.,.,TGTGCCAGCAGCTTAGCGATTCCAGGGGAATATGGCTACACCTTC,CASSLAIPGEYGYTF
TRBJ2-3,TRBV21-1,.,.,TGTGCCAGCAGCCTATACATTATACTAGCCCTAGCAGATACGCAGTATTTT,CASSLYIILALADTQYF
TRBJ1-1,TRBV13,once,.,TGTGCCAGCAGGACTGTGATTAAAACCTTCACTGAAGCTTTCTTT,CASRTVIKTFTEAFF
TRBJ2-3,TRBV6-1,.,TRBD2,TGTGCCAGCAGTGAATATGATGGGGCTAGCGGGGGCCTTAGCACAGATACGCAGTATTTT,CASSEYDGASGGLSTDTQYF
TRBJ1-4,TRBV7-2,.,.,TGTGCCAGCAGCTTAGTTGGCAGTGCAACTAATGAAAAACTGTTTTTT,CASSLVGSATNEKLFF
TRBJ1-5,TRBV2,.,TRBD1,TGTGCCAGCAACCAGGGACAGCCCACCGTCGGCAATCAGCCCCAGCATTTT,CASNQGQPTVGNQPQHF
TRBJ2-7,TRBV12-3/TRBV12-4,.,.,TGTGCCAGCAGTCAAGGGGTCTACGAGCAGTACTTC,CASSQGVYEQYF
TRBJ2-2,TRBV9,once,TRBD1,TGTGCCAGCAGCGTGGGGGTTAGGGACAGGAACACCGGGGAGCTGTTTTTT,CASSVGVRDRNTGELFF
TRBJ2-7,TRBV7-9,.,.,TGTGCCAGCAGTTTTTGGGGGGTCGCGTACGAGCAGTACTTC,CASSFWGVAYEQYF
TRBJ2-2,TRBV12-3/TRBV12-4,.,.,TGTGCCAGCAGGTCAGGGTGGGCCGGGGAGCTGTTTTTT,CASRSGWAGELFF